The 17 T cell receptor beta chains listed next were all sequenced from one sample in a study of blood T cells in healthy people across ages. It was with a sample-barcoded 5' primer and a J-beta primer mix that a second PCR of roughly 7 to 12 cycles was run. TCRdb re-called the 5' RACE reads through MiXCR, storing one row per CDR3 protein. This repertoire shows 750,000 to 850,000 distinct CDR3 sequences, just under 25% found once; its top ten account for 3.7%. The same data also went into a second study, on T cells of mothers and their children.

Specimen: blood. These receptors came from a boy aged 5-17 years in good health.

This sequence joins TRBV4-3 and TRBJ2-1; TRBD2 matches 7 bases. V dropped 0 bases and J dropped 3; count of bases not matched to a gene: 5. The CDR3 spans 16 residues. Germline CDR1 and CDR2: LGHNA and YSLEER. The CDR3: CASSQDPGTIYNEQFF. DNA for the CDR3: TGCGCCAGCAGCCAAGATCCAGGGACTATCTACAATGAGCAGTTCTTC.

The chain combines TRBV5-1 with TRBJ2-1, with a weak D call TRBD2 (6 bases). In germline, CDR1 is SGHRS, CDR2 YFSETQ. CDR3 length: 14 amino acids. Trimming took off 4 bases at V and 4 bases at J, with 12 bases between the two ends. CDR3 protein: CASSPEAGYNEQFF. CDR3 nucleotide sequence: TGCGCCAGCAGCCCCGAGGCGGGGTACAATGAGCAGTTCTTC.

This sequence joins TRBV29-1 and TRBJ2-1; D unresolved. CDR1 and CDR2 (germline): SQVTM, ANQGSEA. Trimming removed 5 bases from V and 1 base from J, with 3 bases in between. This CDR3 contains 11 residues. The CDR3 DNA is TGCAGCGTTACATCCTACAATGAGCAGTTCTTC. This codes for CSVTSYNEQFF.

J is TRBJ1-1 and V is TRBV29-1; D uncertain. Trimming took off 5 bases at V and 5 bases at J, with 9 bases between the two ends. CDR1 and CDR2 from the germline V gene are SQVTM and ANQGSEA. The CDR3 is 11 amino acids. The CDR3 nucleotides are TGCAGCGTTAGGTCGGGGACTGAAGCTTTCTTT. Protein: CSVRSGTEAFF.

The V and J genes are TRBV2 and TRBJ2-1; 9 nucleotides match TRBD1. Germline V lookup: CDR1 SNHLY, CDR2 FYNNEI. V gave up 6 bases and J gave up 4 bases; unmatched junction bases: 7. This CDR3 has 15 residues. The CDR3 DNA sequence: TGTGCCAGCAGCGAGACAGGGGGAGGATACAATGAGCAGTTCTTC. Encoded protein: CASSETGGGYNEQFF.

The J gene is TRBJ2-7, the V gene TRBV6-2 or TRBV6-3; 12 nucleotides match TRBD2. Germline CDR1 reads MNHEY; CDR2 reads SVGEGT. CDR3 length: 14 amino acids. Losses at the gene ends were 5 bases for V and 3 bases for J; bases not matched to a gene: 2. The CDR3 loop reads CASSRTSGDYEQYF. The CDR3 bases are TGTGCCAGCAGTAGGACTAGCGGGGACTACGAGCAGTACTTC.

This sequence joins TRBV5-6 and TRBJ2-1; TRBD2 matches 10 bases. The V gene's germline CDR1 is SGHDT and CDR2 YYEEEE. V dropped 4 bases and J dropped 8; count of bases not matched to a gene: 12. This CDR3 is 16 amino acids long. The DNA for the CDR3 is TGTGCCAGCAGCCCTATAGCGGGAGGTGGTTTCGATGAGCAGTTCTTC. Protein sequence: CASSPIAGGGFDEQFF.

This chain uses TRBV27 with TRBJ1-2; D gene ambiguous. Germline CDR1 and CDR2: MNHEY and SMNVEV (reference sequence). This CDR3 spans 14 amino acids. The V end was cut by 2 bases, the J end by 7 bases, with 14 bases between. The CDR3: CASSLRREGFGYTF. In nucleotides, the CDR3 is TGTGCCAGCAGTTTACGGCGGGAGGGCTTTGGCTACACCTTC.

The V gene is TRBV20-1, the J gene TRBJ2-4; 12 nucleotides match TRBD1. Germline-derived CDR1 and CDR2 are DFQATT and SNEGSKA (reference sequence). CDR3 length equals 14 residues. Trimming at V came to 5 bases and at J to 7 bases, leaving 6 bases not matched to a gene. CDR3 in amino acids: CSAGPGQGANIQYF. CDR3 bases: TGCAGTGCTGGACCGGGACAGGGGGCCAACATTCAGTACTTC.

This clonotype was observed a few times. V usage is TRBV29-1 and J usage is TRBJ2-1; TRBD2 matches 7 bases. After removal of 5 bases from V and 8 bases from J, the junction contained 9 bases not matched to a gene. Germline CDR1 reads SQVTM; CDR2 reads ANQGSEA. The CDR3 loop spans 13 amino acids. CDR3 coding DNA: TGCAGCGTTCAGAGGAGACTAGCCTATGAGCAGTTCTTC. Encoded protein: CSVQRRLAYEQFF.

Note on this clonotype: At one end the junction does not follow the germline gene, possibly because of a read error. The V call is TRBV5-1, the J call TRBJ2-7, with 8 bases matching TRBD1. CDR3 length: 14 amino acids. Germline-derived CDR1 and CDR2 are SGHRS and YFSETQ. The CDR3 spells CAGSLRTGSYEQYF. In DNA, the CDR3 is TGCGCCGGCAGCCTCCGGACAGGGTCTTACGAGCAGTACTTC.

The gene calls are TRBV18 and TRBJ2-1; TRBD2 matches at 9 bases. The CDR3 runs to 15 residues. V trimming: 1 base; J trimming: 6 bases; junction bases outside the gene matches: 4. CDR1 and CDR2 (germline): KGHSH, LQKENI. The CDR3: CASSPLAGVGNEQFF. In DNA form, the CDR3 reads TGTGCCAGCTCACCACTAGCGGGAGTAGGCAATGAGCAGTTCTTC.

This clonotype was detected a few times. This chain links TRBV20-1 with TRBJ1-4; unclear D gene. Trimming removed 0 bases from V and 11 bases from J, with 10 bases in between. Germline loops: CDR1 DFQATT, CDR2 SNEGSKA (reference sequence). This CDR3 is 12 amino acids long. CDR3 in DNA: TGCAGTGCTAGAGATAGAAAAGAGAAACTGTTTTTT. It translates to CSARDRKEKLFF.

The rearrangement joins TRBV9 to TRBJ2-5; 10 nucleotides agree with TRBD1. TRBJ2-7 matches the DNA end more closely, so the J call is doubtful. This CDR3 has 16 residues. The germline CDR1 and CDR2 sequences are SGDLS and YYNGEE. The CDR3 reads CASSESLDRGQNEQYF. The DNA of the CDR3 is TGTGCCAGCAGCGAATCCCTAGACAGGGGGCAAAACGAGCAGTACTTC.

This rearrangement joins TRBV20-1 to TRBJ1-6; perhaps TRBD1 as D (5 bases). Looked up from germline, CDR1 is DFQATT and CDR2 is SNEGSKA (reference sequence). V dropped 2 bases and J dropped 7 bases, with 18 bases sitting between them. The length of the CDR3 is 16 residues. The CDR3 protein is CSARPLLTGGNSPLHF. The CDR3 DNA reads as TGCAGTGCTAGACCATTACTCACAGGAGGGAATTCACCCCTCCACTTT.

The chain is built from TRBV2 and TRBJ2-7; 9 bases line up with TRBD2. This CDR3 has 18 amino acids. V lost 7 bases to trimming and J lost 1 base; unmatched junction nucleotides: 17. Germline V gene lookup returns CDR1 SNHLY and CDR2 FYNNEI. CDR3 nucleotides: TGTGCCAGCATCAGGGAACACCCCGGGACTAGCAGTTCCTACGAGCAGTACTTC. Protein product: CASIREHPGTSSSYEQYF.

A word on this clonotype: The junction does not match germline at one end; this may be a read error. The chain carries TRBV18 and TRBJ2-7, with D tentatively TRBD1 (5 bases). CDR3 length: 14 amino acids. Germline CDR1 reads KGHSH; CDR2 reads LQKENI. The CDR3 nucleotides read TGTGCCAGCTCACCAGACAGCAAACCCTACGAGCAATACTTC. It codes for CASSPDSKPYEQYF.